Following are 19 T cell receptor beta chains from one sample sequenced in a study of cytomegalovirus exposure and HLA in healthy donors. TCRdb's table, derived via immunoSEQ multiplex PCR, lists solely in-frame clones and lacks some. The profile shows 150,000 to 200,000 clones, roughly 82% of them singletons. Sequencing was performed on PBMCs. The receptors originated from a woman under 30 in good health and CMV-seronegative.

The chain recombines TRBV29-1 with TRBJ2-3; D may be TRBD1 (6 bases). Germline lookup yields CDR1 SQVTM and CDR2 ANQGSEA. V was shortened by 5 bases and J by 11 bases, with 14 bases between the two germline ends. This CDR3 is 11 amino acids long. The CDR3 is CSVQRTEVQYF. CDR3 bases: TGCAGCGTTCAGCGGACAGAAGTGCAGTATTTT.

The J gene is TRBJ2-7, the V gene TRBV30; D possibly corresponds to TRBD2 (5 bases). The germline V gene encodes CDR1 GTSNPN and CDR2 SVGIG (reference sequence). The CDR3 sequence is 15 residues long. The V gene lost 3 bases and the J gene lost 0 bases, with 15 bases spanning the gap. The CDR3 loop is CAWRDLLKSSYEQYF. The CDR3 DNA reads as TGTGCCTGGAGGGACTTGCTAAAAAGCTCCTACGAGCAGTACTTC. Full variable domain (missing parts from reference TRBV30 and TRBJ2-7): SQTIHQWPATLVQPVGSPLSLECTVEGTSNPNLYWYRQAAGRGLQLLFYSVGIGQISSEVPQNLSASRPQDRQFILSSKKLLLSDSGFYLCAWRDLLKSSYEQYFGPGTRLTVT.

The chain is built from TRBV28 and TRBJ2-7; tentative D call: TRBD2 (6 bases). Between the trimmed V and J ends, which lost 6 bases and 6 bases, there was a span of 18 bases. Germline-derived CDR1 and CDR2 are MDHEN and SYDVKM. The CDR3 is made up of 14 amino acids. CDR3 amino acids: CASSQGGGGAEQYF. CDR3 nucleotide sequence: TGTGCCAGCAGCCAAGGCGGAGGAGGGGCCGAGCAGTACTTC.

The chain is built from TRBV6-1 and TRBJ1-3; D not resolved. The CDR3 contains 17 residues. Per the germline V gene, CDR1 is MNHNS and CDR2 is SASEGT. V lost 4 bases to trimming and J lost 0 bases, with 16 bases between them. The CDR3 spells CASSARHITISGNTIYF. The DNA for the CDR3 is TGTGCCAGCAGTGCTCGACACATTACGATCTCTGGAAACACCATATATTTT.

The chain couples TRBV5-4 to TRBJ1-1, with 7 positions matching TRBD1. After removal of 8 bases from V and 3 bases from J, the junction contained 10 bases not matched to a gene. Germline CDR1 is SGHNT and CDR2 is YYREEE (reference sequence). CDR3 length: 14 amino acids. The CDR3 region has the DNA TGTGCCAGTTCGGCAGGGGGAGTCTACACTGAAGCTTTCTTT. Protein sequence: CASSAGGVYTEAFF.

The chain employs TRBV7-8 and TRBJ2-1, with a possible D match to TRBD2 (6 bases). The CDR3 covers 17 residues. Trimming shortened V by 7 bases and J by 2 bases, and 21 bases separated the two germline ends. Per germline, CDR1 SGHVS and CDR2 FQNEAQ. The CDR3 loop is CASTSTPGAGPYNEQFF. The CDR3 DNA follows: TGTGCCAGCACCTCCACCCCCGGGGCGGGACCCTACAATGAGCAGTTCTTC.

The rearrangement links TRBV6-6 to TRBJ2-7; 7 bases map to TRBD1. Germline V gene lookup returns CDR1 MNHNY and CDR2 SVGAGI (reference sequence). The CDR3 runs 14 residues. With 7 bases clipped from V and 2 bases from J, the junction kept 8 bases outside the gene matches. For the CDR3, the DNA is TGTGCCAGCATCATCGGGGACAGAGCCTACGAGCAGTACTTC. Its translation: CASIIGDRAYEQYF.

This clone was seen only once. The CDR3 spells CASSSTATVNTEAFF. The CDR3 bases are TGTGCCAGCAGTTCGACAGCCACCGTGAACACTGAAGCTTTCTTT. The chain joins TRBV6-5 to TRBJ1-1; the D gene is possibly TRBD1 (5 bases). CDR1 and CDR2 (germline): MNHEY, SVGAGI. The CDR3 runs 15 residues. The V end was cut by 4 bases, the J end by 0 bases, with 12 bases between.

The rearrangement links TRBV9 to TRBJ2-1, with 7 bases identical to TRBD2. Per germline, CDR1 SGDLS and CDR2 YYNGEE. With 0 bases clipped from V and 7 bases from J, the junction kept 10 bases outside the gene matches. The CDR3 runs 16 residues. CDR3 residues: CASSVAGGKEWNEQFF. The CDR3 bases are TGTGCCAGCAGCGTAGCGGGAGGAAAAGAATGGAATGAGCAGTTCTTC.

J is TRBJ2-3 and V is TRBV5-1, with D possibly being TRBD2 (6 bases). Trimming took off 0 bases at V and 3 bases at J, with 14 bases between the two ends. This CDR3 spans 16 amino acids. The germline V gene has CDR1 SGHRS and CDR2 YFSETQ. The CDR3 bases are TGCGCCAGCAGCTTGGCCGGGGGTGGCTTGACAGATACGCAGTATTTT. Translating it yields CASSLAGGGLTDTQYF.

This clone was detected only once. The V gene is TRBV5-1, the J gene TRBJ1-1; no firm D call. Germline V lookup: CDR1 SGHRS, CDR2 YFSETQ. The CDR3 spans 14 residues. V was clipped by 0 bases and J by 3 bases, with 9 bases between them. The CDR3 nucleotides are TGCGCCAGCAGCTTGGCTGTGTCGGACACTGAAGCTTTCTTT. Protein sequence: CASSLAVSDTEAFF.

The chain combines TRBV4-1 with TRBJ2-1, with TRBD2 matching 16 bases. The CDR3 is 18 amino acids. With 1 base clipped from V and 7 bases from J, the junction kept 7 bases outside the gene matches. Germline V lookup: CDR1 MGHRA, CDR2 YSYEKL. The CDR3 is CASSQATGTSGGGNEQFF. The CDR3 region has the DNA TGCGCCAGCAGCCAAGCTACCGGGACTAGCGGGGGGGGAAATGAGCAGTTCTTC.

This sequence joins TRBV4-1 and TRBJ2-5; 8 bases are a match to TRBD2. The germline V gene has CDR1 MGHRA and CDR2 YSYEKL. V gave up 0 bases and J gave up 12 bases; unmatched junction bases: 9. The CDR3 length is 14 residues. The CDR3 reads CASSQDYGGELKYF. The CDR3 nucleotides are TGCGCCAGCAGCCAAGATTACGGGGGGGAACTCAAGTACTTC.

The rearrangement joins TRBV7-8 to TRBJ1-1; D uncertain. V was shortened by 2 bases and J by 2 bases, with 9 bases between the two germline ends. The CDR3 runs 14 residues. Per the germline V gene, CDR1 is SGHVS and CDR2 is FQNEAQ. This CDR3 reads CASSLFGDNTEAFF. The CDR3 DNA follows: TGTGCCAGCAGCTTATTCGGAGACAACACTGAAGCTTTCTTT. The variable domain in full, with the rest retrieved from reference TRBV7-8 and TRBJ1-1, is GAGVSQSPRYKVAKRGQDVALRCDPISGHVSLFWYQQALGQGPEFLTYFQNEAQLDKSGLPSDRFFAERPEGSVSTLKIQRTQQEDSAVYLCASSLFGDNTEAFFGQGTRLTVV.

V usage is TRBV19 and J usage is TRBJ1-2; 7 bases map to TRBD1. The V and J ends lost 6 bases and 3 bases, in that order; junction bases with no gene match: 4. The CDR3 covers 13 residues. The germline CDR1 and CDR2 sequences are LNHDA and SQIVND (reference sequence). CDR3 DNA sequence: TGTGCCAGTAGGTGGACAGGCGACTATGGCTACACCTTC. This sequence encodes CASRWTGDYGYTF.

The chain combines TRBV19 with TRBJ1-5, with 7 bases lining up with TRBD1. From germline, CDR1 is LNHDA and CDR2 SQIVND (reference sequence). The CDR3 length is 13 residues. V was clipped by 10 bases and J by 7 bases; unmatched bases: 10. CDR3 sequence reads: CATLAGGGQPQHF. CDR3 bases: TGTGCCACTCTCGCAGGAGGGGGCCAGCCCCAGCATTTT.

The V and J genes are TRBV5-4 and TRBJ1-2; tentatively, D is TRBD1 (5 bases). Germline V gives CDR1 SGHNT, CDR2 YYREEE (reference sequence). The V end lost 1 base, the J end lost 4 bases, and 8 bases lay between the germline ends. The CDR3 length is 13 residues. The chain's CDR3 is CASSLQGSYGYTF. The CDR3 nucleotides are TGTGCCAGCAGCTTGCAGGGCTCCTATGGCTACACCTTC.

The chain carries TRBV6-1 and TRBJ2-2; D unresolved. Looked up from germline, CDR1 is MNHNS and CDR2 is SASEGT. With 7 bases removed from V and 3 bases from J, the gap between germline ends came to 12 bases. This CDR3 region has 14 residues. Written as DNA, the CDR3 is TGTGCCAGCATGGTTTCGGCGGACACCGGGGAGCTGTTTTTT. Amino acid sequence: CASMVSADTGELFF.

The V gene is TRBV10-1, the J gene TRBJ2-1, with TRBD1 matching over 7 bases. The germline V gene encodes CDR1 WNHNN and CDR2 SYGVQD (reference sequence). V lost 0 bases and J lost 7; bases outside the gene matches: 9. The CDR3 contains 16 residues. CDR3 protein: CASSESTGQVSNEQFF. Here the CDR3 DNA reads TGCGCCAGCAGTGAGTCGACCGGACAGGTTTCTAATGAGCAGTTCTTC.